This T cell receptor beta chain was observed in a study of cytomegalovirus exposure and HLA in healthy donors. Study in general: HLA-typed donors were the source of around 77 million unique TCRs held in an early data release.

Overall study results and limits: It was reported in a later analysis that an Asian-associated ancestry cluster showed fewer N-insertions than the approximately 690-donor mean. The study listed approximately 170 cytomegalovirus-associated TCR beta chains.

Note on this clone: Its antigen is not identified.

Primers: 60 Vbeta forward and 13 Jbeta reverse. Profiling relied on immunoSEQ multiplex PCR, and the TCRdb table lists in-frame clones only, not all of them. The data hold 110,000 to 150,000 clones, with over 80% observed a single time. V lost 3 bases and J lost 3, with 14 bases in between. The CDR3 extends over 15 amino acids. CDR1 and CDR2 (germline): LNHDA, SQIVND (reference sequence). The sequencing sample was made of PBMCs. The sequence was obtained from a female donor in good health and CMV-seronegative. The rearrangement joins TRBV19 to TRBJ2-5, with D maybe TRBD2 (6 bases). CDR3 nucleotide sequence: TGTGCCAGTAGTATGGAGGAGGGGATAAAAGAGACCCAGTACTTC. Translated: CASSMEEGIKETQYF.